This TCR beta chain comes out of a study of cytomegalovirus exposure and HLA in healthy donors. With 60 Vbeta and 13 Jbeta primers, the PCR was carried out. Clones were read by immunoSEQ multiplex PCR, and TCRdb kept only the in-frame ones, dropping some. The sample includes approximately 130,000 clones, 7% to 9.5% of them seen just once. CDR3 size: 14 residues. V was cut by 4 bases and J by 2 bases, with 12 bases left in between. CDR1 is MNHNS, CDR2 SASEGT, per germline. This clone was detected a few times. Specimen: PBMCs. The rearrangement uses TRBV6-1 and TRBJ2-7; D call uncertain. The source is a woman aged 40-49 years in good health and CMV-seropositive. The CDR3 is CASSALTNTYEQYF. In DNA, the CDR3 is TGTGCCAGCAGTGCCTTGACAAATACCTACGAGCAGTACTTC.